The entry below describes one TCR beta chain. Antigen unknown. The record originates from a study of cytomegalovirus exposure and HLA in healthy donors. Study outcomes and limitations: Exclusion as indistinguishable affected some V segments, including TRBV6-2 and TRBV6-3. Donor immune exposure was known only as CMV serostatus. TCR beta chains numbering some 160 were designated cytomegalovirus-associated. A few CMV-associated chains were confirmed in vitro to be specific for CMV antigens.

Germline V gene sequence: CDR1 SNHLY, CDR2 FYNNEI. CDR3 length: 12 amino acids. The V end was cut by 6 bases, the J end by 7 bases, with 12 bases between. PCR used 60 Vbeta primers and 13 Jbeta primers. Only in-frame clones appear in the TCRdb table, and some are missing; sequencing was by immunoSEQ multiplex PCR. This sample lists around 100,000 clones; its ten largest clones have less than 4.5%. The sequencing sample was made of PBMCs. The receptor's source is a man aged 35-49 years in good health and CMV-seronegative. V and J are TRBV2 and TRBJ1-1, with a tentative D call TRBD1 (6 bases). The CDR3: CASREQGYEAFF. In DNA form, the CDR3 reads TGTGCCAGCAGGGAACAGGGTTATGAAGCTTTCTTT. Supplemented by reference TRBV2 and TRBJ1-1, the full variable domain reads EPEVTQTPSHQVTQMGQEVILRCVPISNHLYFYWYRQILGQKVEFLVSFYNNEISEKSEIFDDQFSVERPDGSNFTLKIRSTKLEDSAMYFCASREQGYEAFFGQGTRLTVV.